This TCR beta chain was sequenced for a study of shared clonotypes between healthy human individuals. Assay used: immunoSEQ multiplex PCR; TCRdb lists only in-frame clones, some missing. The sample carries nearly 1,000,000 clones, 76% recorded once. The V end was cut by 1 base, the J end by 12 bases, with 13 bases between. The CDR3 sequence is 12 residues long. CDR1 is LGHNT, CDR2 FRNRAP, per germline. The chain carries TRBV12-5 and TRBJ2-7, with D possibly being TRBD1 (6 bases). Sequencing was performed on memory CD4+ T cells sorted from blood. Indicated subset: CD45RA-negative fraction. The TCR was taken from a young man in good health. The CDR3 DNA sequence: TGTGCTAGTGGTTTGGAGACAGGCGACCGGTACTTC. Translating gives CASGLETGDRYF.